The 21 T cell receptor beta chains reported below all come from one sample, sequenced in a study of blood T cell repertoires in COVID-19 (dated by TCRdb to the early 2020s). The library was generated by the immunoSEQ multiplex PCR assay. Drawn from immuneACCESS, this table holds only the in-frame rearrangements with V and J called that TCRdb kept. Clones are partly lost; checked studies trace under half to an unresolved V gene and leave the rest unexplained. The sample table lists about 280,000 clones, approximately 86% of them with a count of one. The ten largest clones represent approximately 2.2% of the sample. Source material: peripheral blood. The receptor source for this set is a woman in her twenties or thirties who had recovered from COVID-19.

This sequence joins TRBV27 and TRBJ2-3, with D possibly matching TRBD2 (7 bases). V lost 6 bases, J lost 14 bases, and 21 bases lay in between. From germline, CDR1 is MNHEY and CDR2 SMNVEV (reference sequence). The CDR3 is made up of 13 amino acids. The CDR3 DNA sequence: TGTGCCAGCAGGGGAGGGGGACTCACAGATTTGTATTTT. It yields the protein CASRGGGLTDLYF.

V gene TRBV2 combines with J gene TRBJ1-1; unclear D gene. Per germline, CDR1 SNHLY and CDR2 FYNNEI. The CDR3 sequence is 14 residues long. V was clipped by 2 bases and J by 4 bases, with 11 bases between them. The CDR3 reads CASSEKKPTTEAFF. The CDR3, as DNA: TGTGCCAGCAGTGAAAAAAAGCCAACCACTGAAGCTTTCTTT.

This chain connects TRBV11-2 to TRBJ1-2, with D possibly TRBD1 on 5 matching bases. The germline CDR1 and CDR2 sequences are SGHAT and FQNNGV. The CDR3 runs 15 residues. Trimming took off 4 bases at V and 2 bases at J, with 14 bases between the two ends. CDR3 protein: CASSSFTRGNYGYTF. The CDR3 nucleotides read TGTGCCAGCAGCTCCTTCACGCGGGGGAACTATGGCTACACCTTC.

The rearrangement joins TRBV6-1 to TRBJ1-5; D may be TRBD1 (6 bases). Germline assignment: CDR1 MNHNS and CDR2 SASEGT. The CDR3 consists of 15 residues. The ends were cut back, 3 bases at V and 5 bases at J, with 14 bases in the middle. The CDR3 is CASSEVTGRDQPQHF. The DNA for the CDR3 is TGTGCCAGCAGTGAGGTGACAGGACGGGATCAGCCCCAGCATTTT.

This clone came up once. This chain connects TRBV7-9 to TRBJ2-1, with 8 bases matching TRBD2. This CDR3 spans 17 amino acids. Germline-derived CDR1 and CDR2 are SEHNR and FQNEAQ (reference sequence). J lost 2 bases, V lost 8 bases, and 14 bases had no gene match. The CDR3 DNA reads as TGTGCCAGCCAGACCTTTGGGGGACTAGGCGCCTACAATGAGCAGTTCTTC. This encodes CASQTFGGLGAYNEQFF.

The chain's CDR3 is CASSLSLAGGGADTQYF. The CDR3 nucleotides are TGTGCCAGCAGTTTATCGCTAGCGGGAGGGGGGGCAGATACGCAGTATTTT. The V and J genes are TRBV28 and TRBJ2-3; 12 bases are a match to TRBD2. Germline assignment: CDR1 MDHEN and CDR2 SYDVKM. The ends lost 1 base at V and 4 bases at J; junction bases unmatched: 6. This CDR3 has 17 residues.

V gene TRBV6-2 or TRBV6-3 combines with J gene TRBJ2-1; tentatively, D is TRBD2 (6 bases). The CDR3 loop spans 19 amino acids. Trimming removed 0 bases at V and 2 bases at J, with 20 bases between. CDR1 is MNHEY and CDR2 is SVGEGT in the germline V gene. The CDR3 sequence: CASSYSVQRVADAYNEQFF. The CDR3, as DNA: TGTGCCAGCAGTTACTCGGTCCAGAGGGTAGCGGATGCCTACAATGAGCAGTTCTTC.

The rearrangement uses TRBV7-2 and TRBJ1-2, with D uncertain. CDR1 SGHTA and CDR2 FQGNSA come from the germline V gene. CDR3 length equals 13 residues. Trimming removed 1 base at V and 7 bases at J, with 10 bases between. CDR3 amino acids: CASSLVVAGGYTF. The CDR3 DNA sequence: TGTGCCAGCAGCTTAGTCGTTGCGGGTGGCTACACCTTC.

The rearrangement links TRBV5-4 to TRBJ2-1, with a possible D match to TRBD2 (7 bases). The CDR3 is 16 amino acids. Germline assignment: CDR1 SGHNT and CDR2 YYREEE (reference sequence). Trimming took 4 bases from V and 8 from J, leaving 22 bases between them. CDR3 DNA: TGTGCCAGCAGCCCGCTGGGGGGGGGCGCTTCCGATGAGCAGTTCTTC. The encoded protein is CASSPLGGGASDEQFF. The full variable domain, completed using reference TRBV5-4 and TRBJ2-1, is ETGVTQSPTHLIKTRGQQVTLRCSSQSGHNTVSWYQQALGQGPQFIFQYYREEENGRGNFPPRFSGLQFPNYSSELNVNALELDDSALYLCASSPLGGGASDEQFFGPGTRLTVL.

This clone was observed a single time. V usage is TRBV5-8 and J usage is TRBJ1-4; D not resolved. Trimming left V 4 bases short and J 0 bases short, with 16 bases between. The CDR3 length is 17 residues. CDR1 is SGHTS and CDR2 is YDEGEE in the germline V gene. CDR3 sequence reads: CASSPRRGEPTNEKLFF. The CDR3, as DNA: TGTGCCAGCAGCCCAAGGCGGGGAGAGCCAACTAATGAAAAACTGTTTTTT.

V usage is TRBV30 and J usage is TRBJ2-1; 12 bases fit TRBD2. The ends lost 0 bases at V and 8 bases at J; junction bases unmatched: 5. CDR1 is GTSNPN and CDR2 is SVGIG in the germline V gene (reference sequence). The CDR3 has 15 amino acids. The CDR3 loop reads CAWSVPSGGVDEQFF. The CDR3 DNA is TGTGCCTGGAGTGTACCTAGCGGGGGGGTGGATGAGCAGTTCTTC.

The chain employs TRBV11-2 and TRBJ2-2; TRBD2 aligns across 13 bases. From germline, CDR1 is SGHAT and CDR2 FQNNGV. The CDR3 contains 18 residues. Germline trimming cut 1 base from V and 2 bases from J; bases unmatched to any gene: 4. The CDR3 loop reads CASSLGLAGGVNTGELFF. In DNA form, the CDR3 reads TGTGCCAGCAGCTTAGGACTAGCGGGGGGTGTAAACACCGGGGAGCTGTTTTTT.

The genes are TRBV4-3 and TRBJ2-3; 7 nucleotides agree with TRBD2. Trimming removed 4 bases from V and 4 bases from J; junction bases left unmatched: 11. This CDR3 region has 16 residues. Per germline, CDR1 LGHNA and CDR2 YSLEER. The CDR3 sequence: CASSPSLGGGADTQYF. CDR3 nucleotide sequence: TGCGCCAGCAGCCCATCGTTGGGCGGGGGTGCAGATACGCAGTATTTT.

The chain joins TRBV7-2 to TRBJ2-7; D might be TRBD2 (6 bases). From germline, CDR1 is SGHTA and CDR2 FQGNSA. The V end lost 1 base, the J end lost 5 bases, and 15 bases lay between the germline ends. The CDR3 consists of 15 residues. DNA of the CDR3: TGTGCCAGCAGCTTAGAGGGACTCAAGACCAACGAGCAGTACTTC. Translating it yields CASSLEGLKTNEQYF.

The chain has TRBV3-1 (or the pseudogene TRBV3-2) and TRBJ2-7; a weak D match, TRBD2 (6 bases). The CDR3 extends over 15 amino acids. CDR1 LGHDT and CDR2 YNNKEL come from the germline V gene (reference sequence). V was cut by 4 bases and J by 4 bases, with 17 bases left in between. This CDR3 is CASSPTGGKGYEQYF. DNA of the CDR3: TGTGCCAGCAGCCCGACCGGAGGGAAGGGGTACGAGCAGTACTTC.

The rearrangement joins TRBV29-1 to TRBJ1-2; possibly TRBD1 for D (5 bases). Germline V gene data show CDR1 as SQVTM and CDR2 as ANQGSEA. This CDR3 has 13 residues. V dropped 5 bases and J dropped 5 bases, with 15 bases sitting between them. The CDR3 loop reads CSVRSGQWYGYTF. The CDR3 DNA is TGCAGCGTTCGATCCGGACAATGGTATGGCTACACCTTC.

This chain uses TRBV6-6 with TRBJ1-5; TRBD1 matches at 7 bases. Germline V gene sequence: CDR1 MNHNY, CDR2 SVGAGI (reference sequence). The CDR3 consists of 15 residues. V lost 2 bases to trimming and J lost 4 bases; unmatched junction nucleotides: 5. The CDR3 loop reads CASSYGGQANQPQHF. The CDR3 nucleotides are TGTGCCAGCAGTTACGGTGGACAGGCGAATCAGCCCCAGCATTTT.

CDR3 in DNA: TGTGCCAGCATCCTAGAGGGCGGCTACGAGCAGTACTTC. Residues: CASILEGGYEQYF. The J gene is TRBJ2-7, the V gene TRBV7-2; tentative D call: TRBD2 (5 bases). V was pared by 7 bases and J by 3 bases, with 13 bases between. The CDR3 is 13 residues long. Germline V gene data show CDR1 as SGHTA and CDR2 as FQGNSA.

This sequence joins TRBV7-3 and TRBJ2-1; the match to TRBD2 covers 9 bases. V shed 0 bases, J shed 7 bases, and the junction held 7 bases outside the gene matches. From germline, CDR1 is SGHTA and CDR2 FQGTGA. The CDR3 runs 16 residues. CDR3 sequence (DNA): TGTGCCAGCAGCTTAACGGCGGCTAGCGGGACGAATGAGCAGTTCTTC. Protein product: CASSLTAASGTNEQFF.

The chain is built from TRBV2 and TRBJ2-7; D is uncertain. Trimming took 8 bases from V and 3 from J, leaving 14 bases between them. The CDR3 contains 13 residues. Per germline, CDR1 SNHLY and CDR2 FYNNEI. CDR3 amino acids: CASLLVQHYEQYF. As DNA, the CDR3 is TGTGCCAGCCTCCTAGTCCAGCACTACGAGCAGTACTTC.

The V gene is TRBV5-8, the J gene TRBJ2-1; D might be TRBD1 (6 bases). CDR3 length: 16 amino acids. The ends were cut back, 0 bases at V and 8 bases at J, with 18 bases in the middle. Germline V gene data show CDR1 as SGHTS and CDR2 as YDEGEE. CDR3 amino acids: CASSLGTGSVVDEQFF. The CDR3 coding sequence is TGTGCCAGCAGCTTGGGAACAGGGTCCGTGGTTGATGAGCAGTTCTTC.